The 31 T cell receptor beta chains below were found in one sample sequenced in a study of cytomegalovirus exposure and HLA in healthy donors. Primers for the PCR totalled 60 Vbeta and 13 Jbeta. The protocol was immunoSEQ multiplex PCR, while the TCRdb copy is restricted to in-frame clones and leaves out a portion. This sample has under 150,000 clones, with 60% to 85% found just once. The sample comprised PBMCs. All receptors derive from a human donor in good health.

The rearrangement joins TRBV5-1 to TRBJ2-3; no clear D gene. The CDR3 is made up of 14 amino acids. Per germline, CDR1 SGHRS and CDR2 YFSETQ. V was clipped by 0 bases and J by 2 bases, with 7 bases between them. This CDR3 is CASSLDSPTDTQYF. CDR3 coding DNA: TGCGCCAGCAGCTTGGATAGTCCCACAGATACGCAGTATTTT.

This clone appeared a few times. The V gene is TRBV19, the J gene TRBJ1-4; 7 nucleotides align to TRBD1. V was pared by 3 bases and J by 3 bases, with 4 bases of the junction left unmatched. This CDR3 is built from 15 residues. Germline CDR1 reads LNHDA; CDR2 reads SQIVND (reference sequence). Here the CDR3 reads CASSMNRGPNEKLFF. In DNA form, the CDR3 reads TGTGCCAGTAGTATGAACAGGGGACCTAATGAAAAACTGTTTTTT.

The sample holds one count of this clone. V and J are TRBV4-1 and TRBJ1-4; D is uncertain. The V end was cut by 0 bases, the J end by 4 bases, with 12 bases between. The CDR3 sequence is 16 residues long. The germline V gene has CDR1 MGHRA and CDR2 YSYEKL. The CDR3 coding sequence is TGCGCCAGCAGCCAAGATAATTTGCAGGTTAATGAAAAACTGTTTTTT. This codes for CASSQDNLQVNEKLFF.

The rearrangement links TRBV6-5 to TRBJ2-3; weak D call: TRBD1 (6 bases). This CDR3 spans 12 amino acids. Trimming pared 10 bases from V and 9 bases from J, leaving 17 bases between. Germline-derived CDR1 and CDR2 are MNHEY and SVGAGI. This chain's CDR3 is CATLAGTRTQYF. CDR3 coding DNA: TGTGCCACCCTGGCAGGGACACGGACGCAGTATTTT.

V usage is TRBV2 and J usage is TRBJ1-2; D unresolved. The ends were cut back, 10 bases at V and 8 bases at J, with 11 bases in the middle. The CDR3 is 10 amino acids. The germline V gene encodes CDR1 SNHLY and CDR2 FYNNEI. The CDR3 nucleotides read TGTGCCACCGAGGCCCACGGCTACACCTTC. Its protein is CATEAHGYTF.

This chain joins TRBV6-1 and TRBJ2-3; D remains ambiguous. Germline CDR1 and CDR2: MNHNS and SASEGT. The CDR3 totals 12 residues. The V end lost 5 bases, the J end lost 1 base, and 4 bases lay between the germline ends. CDR3 sequence reads: CASSPGTDTQYF. CDR3 nucleotides: TGTGCCAGCAGTCCCGGCACAGATACGCAGTATTTT.

The chain is built from TRBV7-6 and TRBJ2-3; D remains unclear. The CDR3 contains 15 residues. In germline, CDR1 is SGHVS, CDR2 FNYEAQ. Trimming took 0 bases from V and 0 from J, leaving 7 bases between them. Written as DNA, the CDR3 is TGTGCCAGCAGCTTAGCGCAAACTAGCACAGATACGCAGTATTTT. Amino acid sequence: CASSLAQTSTDTQYF.

The J gene is TRBJ2-2, the V gene TRBV5-1; 8 bases align to TRBD1. The CDR3 runs to 16 residues. CDR1 is SGHRS and CDR2 is YFSETQ in the germline V gene. V trimming: 7 bases; J trimming: 1 base; junction bases outside the gene matches: 9. The DNA of the CDR3 is TGCGCCAGCGGCTCCCACACAGGGGGGAACACCGGGGAGCTGTTTTTT. It codes for CASGSHTGGNTGELFF.

The V and J genes are TRBV10-1 and TRBJ2-7; 7 bases fit TRBD1. This CDR3 has 14 amino acids. J lost 6 bases, V lost 3 bases, and 8 bases had no gene match. Germline loops: CDR1 WNHNN, CDR2 SYGVQD (reference sequence). The CDR3 region is CASSDGNRGVEQYF. DNA for the CDR3: TGCGCCAGCAGTGATGGGAACAGGGGCGTCGAGCAGTACTTC.

The V gene is TRBV4-2, the J gene TRBJ2-2; possible D gene TRBD2, 5 bases. The length of the CDR3 is 17 residues. V was clipped by 0 bases and J by 0 bases, with 11 bases between them. Germline values: CDR1 LGHNA, CDR2 YNFKEQ. The chain's CDR3 is CASSQEEGGPNTGELFF. The CDR3 DNA follows: TGTGCCAGCAGCCAAGAAGAGGGCGGACCGAACACCGGGGAGCTGTTTTTT.

V gene TRBV11-2 combines with J gene TRBJ2-7; 7 bases match TRBD1. The germline gives CDR1 SGHAT, CDR2 FQNNGV. The CDR3 sequence is 18 residues long. With 2 bases clipped from V and 3 bases from J, the junction kept 16 bases outside the gene matches. The CDR3 is CASSLMWVVWDSYYEQYF. For the CDR3, the DNA is TGTGCCAGCAGCTTAATGTGGGTAGTATGGGACAGCTACTACGAGCAGTACTTC.

CDR3 nucleotides: TGTGCTAGTGGTTCGGACAGGATTAACACAGATACGCAGTATTTT. Translating gives CASGSDRINTDTQYF. The chain employs TRBV12-5 and TRBJ2-3, with TRBD1 matching over 7 bases. The CDR3 length is 15 residues. Trimming took 4 bases from V and 2 from J; bases not matched to a gene: 6. Germline-derived CDR1 and CDR2 are LGHNT and FRNRAP.

This clone was picked up one time. The chain combines TRBV5-1 with TRBJ2-3; possibly TRBD2 for D (6 bases). The germline CDR1 and CDR2 sequences are SGHRS and YFSETQ. This CDR3 comprises 16 residues. Trimming removed 1 base from V and 2 bases from J, with 14 bases in between. The CDR3 is CASSLSWGVNTDTQYF. DNA for the CDR3: TGCGCCAGCAGCTTGAGTTGGGGGGTTAACACAGATACGCAGTATTTT.

The rearrangement uses TRBV11-2 and TRBJ2-3, with 8 bases identical to TRBD2. The V segment lost 6 bases and the J segment 2 bases; nucleotides outside the gene matches: 13. CDR3 length: 17 residues. Germline assignment: CDR1 SGHAT and CDR2 FQNNGV. The DNA for the CDR3 is TGTGCCAGCAGAACAGTCCGAGCGGGGGCCACCACAGATACGCAGTATTTT. It encodes CASRTVRAGATTDTQYF. Combining the CDR3 with reference TRBV11-2 and TRBJ2-3 gives the whole variable domain EAGVAQSPRYKIIEKRQSVAFWCNPISGHATLYWYQQILGQGPKLLIQFQNNGVVDDSQLPKDRFSAERLKGVDSTLKIQPAKLEDSAVYLCASRTVRAGATTDTQYFGPGTRLTVL.

This chain links TRBV10-2 with TRBJ2-5; 8 bases line up with TRBD1. Matching the DNA end better, TRBJ2-7 makes the J call doubtful. This CDR3 has 16 amino acids. CDR1 is WSHSY, CDR2 SAAADI, per germline. This CDR3 reads CASSEYQARGQGEQYF. The CDR3 DNA is TGCGCCAGCAGTGAGTATCAGGCCAGGGGGCAAGGCGAGCAGTACTTC.

This clone was seen only a few times. This sequence joins TRBV5-1 and TRBJ1-5, with D perhaps TRBD1 (6 bases). The CDR3 consists of 15 residues. V was pared by 6 bases and J by 1 base, with 14 bases between. CDR1 is SGHRS and CDR2 is YFSETQ in the germline V gene. The CDR3, as DNA: TGCGCCAGCATCGCGGACAGTCTGAGCAATCAGCCCCAGCATTTT. Translation gives CASIADSLSNQPQHF.

The rearrangement joins TRBV11-2 to TRBJ2-7, with 9 nucleotides matching TRBD2. V was pared by 6 bases and J by 1 base, with 4 bases of the junction left unmatched. CDR1 and CDR2 (germline): SGHAT, FQNNGV. The CDR3 extends over 14 amino acids. DNA for the CDR3: TGTGCCAGCAGGGTGACTAGCGGATCCTACGAGCAGTACTTC. Encoded protein: CASRVTSGSYEQYF.

The chain has TRBV5-4 and TRBJ2-2; TRBD2 aligns across 8 bases. The CDR3 extends over 15 amino acids. V lost 5 bases to trimming and J lost 6 bases; unmatched junction nucleotides: 9. Germline V CDR1 and CDR2: SGHNT, YYREEE (reference sequence). This chain's CDR3 is CASRNERGHAGELFF. The CDR3 DNA reads TGTGCCAGCAGAAATGAGCGGGGGCATGCCGGGGAGCTGTTTTTT.

This clone was counted a few times. The chain recombines TRBV5-8 with TRBJ1-2; D is unresolved. Germline assignment: CDR1 SGHTS and CDR2 YDEGEE. V shed 0 bases and J shed 7 bases, with 4 bases lying between them. The CDR3 has 11 amino acids. CDR3 coding DNA: TGTGCCAGCAGCTTGGCTATTGGCTACACCTTC. As protein: CASSLAIGYTF.

The chain recombines TRBV28 with TRBJ2-7; 9 bases align to TRBD1. The CDR3 sequence is 14 residues long. Germline V CDR1 and CDR2: MDHEN, SYDVKM. Trimming cost V 5 bases and J 7 bases; bases outside gene matches: 9. Here the CDR3 reads CASSPYTGGEEQYF. The CDR3 DNA reads as TGTGCCAGCAGTCCGTATACAGGGGGCGAGGAGCAGTACTTC.

This clone was recorded a few times. The genes are TRBV4-2 and TRBJ1-1, with D tentatively TRBD1 (5 bases). This CDR3 comprises 16 residues. Between the trimmed V and J ends, which lost 1 base and 1 base, there was a span of 13 bases. Germline V gene sequence: CDR1 LGHNA, CDR2 YNFKEQ. CDR3 in amino acids: CASSQAWGVGNTEAFF. The CDR3 DNA reads TGTGCCAGCAGCCAAGCGTGGGGGGTCGGGAACACTGAAGCTTTCTTT.

V is TRBV5-1 and J is TRBJ2-7, with TRBD2 matching over 16 bases. The V gene end was trimmed by 4 bases and the J gene end by 5 bases; junction bases not matched to a gene: 6. Germline V gene lookup returns CDR1 SGHRS and CDR2 YFSETQ. CDR3 length equals 16 residues. The CDR3 bases are TGCGCCAGCAGCATAGCCGGGACTAGCGGGGGGGACGAGCAGTACTTC. Translating it yields CASSIAGTSGGDEQYF.

This chain links TRBV18 with TRBJ2-1, with 8 bases aligning to TRBD2. Per germline, CDR1 KGHSH and CDR2 LQKENI. The CDR3 has 17 amino acids. With V trimmed by 3 bases and J by 5 bases, 12 bases remained unmatched. The CDR3 protein is CASSPPRSGGADNEQFF. The CDR3 DNA sequence: TGTGCCAGCTCACCCCCTCGCTCCGGGGGGGCCGACAATGAGCAGTTCTTC.

V is TRBV2 and J is TRBJ1-1, with 8 bases lining up with TRBD1. Trimming at V came to 6 bases and at J to 3 bases, leaving 9 bases not matched to a gene. The CDR3 extends over 15 amino acids. Germline-derived CDR1 and CDR2 are SNHLY and FYNNEI. DNA for the CDR3: TGTGCCAGCAGACCGAGACAGGGGATGGACACTGAAGCTTTCTTT. It codes for CASRPRQGMDTEAFF.

CDR3 in amino acids: CASSLGRTGQETQYF. The DNA of the CDR3 is TGTGCCAGCAGCTTAGGGAGGACAGGGCAAGAGACCCAGTACTTC. The chain combines TRBV7-9 with TRBJ2-5; 8 bases map to TRBD1. This CDR3 contains 15 residues. V was pared by 1 base and J by 2 bases, with 3 bases of the junction left unmatched. In germline, CDR1 is SEHNR, CDR2 FQNEAQ (reference sequence).

This rearrangement joins TRBV6-1 to TRBJ1-4; D call uncertain. Trimming cost V 6 bases and J 8 bases, with 16 bases left between them. CDR1 MNHNS and CDR2 SASEGT come from the germline V gene. The CDR3 is made up of 14 amino acids. CDR3 nucleotide sequence: TGTGCCAGCAGGGAACGGTCTAGCGGGGAAAAACTGTTTTTT. Translation gives CASRERSSGEKLFF.

The V gene is TRBV6-5, the J gene TRBJ1-1; 7 positions agree with TRBD1. CDR3 length equals 13 residues. CDR1 and CDR2 (germline): MNHEY, SVGAGI. Trimming took 2 bases from V and 4 from J; bases not matched to a gene: 1. CDR3 protein: CASSYAGGTEAFF. As DNA, the CDR3 is TGTGCCAGCAGTTACGCAGGGGGCACTGAAGCTTTCTTT.

The chain carries TRBV29-1 and TRBJ2-5; D is perhaps TRBD1 (6 bases). The DNA end lines up better with TRBJ2-7; the J call may be wrong. CDR1 is SQVTM, CDR2 ANQGSEA, per germline. CDR3 length: 14 amino acids. CDR3 nucleotides: TGCAGCGTTCCTCTGGGGGCGCCCCTCTACGAGCAGTACTTC. Protein sequence: CSVPLGAPLYEQYF.

This rearrangement joins TRBV14 to TRBJ2-1; TRBD2 agrees at 7 bases. The CDR3 contains 17 residues. CDR1 is SGHDN, CDR2 FVKESK, per germline. With V trimmed by 1 base and J by 10 bases, 16 bases remained unmatched. The CDR3 nucleotides are TGTGCCAGCAGCCAAGTAGGCGGAGCGGGGCCCGTTGGCGAGCAGTTCTTC. Protein sequence: CASSQVGGAGPVGEQFF.

This chain connects TRBV7-8 to TRBJ1-5, with D unclear. Germline V gene lookup returns CDR1 SGHVS and CDR2 FQNEAQ. There are 15 residues in the CDR3. Between the trimmed V and J ends, which lost 3 bases and 0 bases, there was a span of 9 bases. The DNA for the CDR3 is TGTGCCAGCAGCTTGAGGAGGAATAGCAATCAGCCCCAGCATTTT. Its translation is CASSLRRNSNQPQHF. Drawing the rest from reference TRBV7-8 and TRBJ1-5, the complete variable domain is GAGVSQSPRYKVAKRGQDVALRCDPISGHVSLFWYQQALGQGPEFLTYFQNEAQLDKSGLPSDRFFAERPEGSVSTLKIQRTQQEDSAVYLCASSLRRNSNQPQHFGDGTRLSIL.

The CDR3 DNA sequence: TGTGCCAGTAGTATCGAGGATCACGAGCAGTACTTC. The encoded protein is CASSIEDHEQYF. The J gene is TRBJ2-7, the V gene TRBV19; D gene uncertain. Between the trimmed V and J ends, which lost 3 bases and 5 bases, there was a span of 8 bases. Germline V lookup: CDR1 LNHDA, CDR2 SQIVND (reference sequence). This CDR3 is built from 12 residues.